These T cell receptor beta chains were read from a single sample in a study of high-grade serous ovarian cancer treatment subgroups. The method was immunoSEQ multiplex PCR; TCRdb's version includes in-frame clones alone and lacks a portion of them. The sample lists more than 7,500 clones, about 88% occurring once. Sample: tumor tissue. These receptors were obtained from a human donor with high-grade serous ovarian cancer. Both conserved end residues are part of each CDR3. D genes are given only for firm matches. Clone sizes are given selectively: once, few, many, or a class where the clone is expanded.

v_gene,d_gene,j_gene,abundance,CDR3nt,CDR3aa
TRBV6-4,.,TRBJ1-5,.,TGTGCCAGCAGGCGTAGGAGGCTGGTTTGGAGAGGTCAGCCCCAGCATTTT,CASRRRRLVWRGQPQHF
TRBV7-2,.,TRBJ1-2,few,TGTGCCAGCAGCAAACAGGGCAGTGGCTACACCTTC,CASSKQGSGYTF
TRBV5-1,TRBD2,TRBJ2-7,.,TGCGCCAGCAGCGGGGGTGCGGGGGACTCCTACGAGCAGTACTTC,CASSGGAGDSYEQYF
TRBV15,.,TRBJ2-5,.,TGTGCCACCGGAAGTTGGGCCCAAGAGACCCAGTACTTC,CATGSWAQETQYF
TRBV4-2,.,TRBJ2-5,.,TGTGCCAGCAGCCAAGAACTCCGGCAGGGCCAAGAGACCCAGTACTTC,CASSQELRQGQETQYF
TRBV11-2,.,TRBJ2-7,.,TGTGCCAGCAGCTGGGGCGAAACCTACGAGCAGTACTTC,CASSWGETYEQYF
TRBV2,.,TRBJ2-4,once,TGTGCCAGCAGCGCTGACGCGGGTTTAGCCAAAAACATTCAGTACTTC,CASSADAGLAKNIQYF
TRBV9,TRBD1,TRBJ1-2,.,TGTGCCAGCACCCAAACAGGGGGTGCCTATGGCTACACCTTC,CASTQTGGAYGYTF
TRBV6-5,TRBD1,TRBJ1-2,once,TGTGCCAGCAGTTACGCCAGGGGGCTAGATGGCTACACCTTC,CASSYARGLDGYTF
TRBV5-4,.,TRBJ2-1,once,TGTGCCAGCAGCTCGTTTCGGGGGTTAGATGAGCAGTTCTTC,CASSSFRGLDEQFF
TRBV7-2,TRBD2,TRBJ2-5,once,TGTGCCAGCAGCCCCAGCGGGGCTCGGGAGACCCAGTACTTC,CASSPSGARETQYF
TRBV6-5,.,TRBJ2-7,.,TGTGCCAGCAGTATGTCCGGGACTGGTTACGAGCAGTACTTC,CASSMSGTGYEQYF
TRBV28,TRBD1,TRBJ1-4,.,TGTGCCAGCAGTCTCCGACAGGGGGTTTGGGAAAAACTGTTTTTT,CASSLRQGVWEKLFF
TRBV5-6,TRBD2,TRBJ2-3,.,TGTGCCAGCAGCAAGTACGGGGGGGCGAAAGATACGCAGTATTTT,CASSKYGGAKDTQYF
TRBV7-9,TRBD1,TRBJ2-5,.,TGTGCCAGCAGCTTCGACAGGGGGCAAGAGACCCAGTACTTC,CASSFDRGQETQYF
TRBV7-6,.,TRBJ1-4,.,TGTGCCAGCAGCCCGGGACCGGCCGGGGCAACTAATGAAAAACTGTTTTTT,CASSPGPAGATNEKLFF
TRBV5-4,.,TRBJ2-2,.,TGTGCCAGCAGCTTGGTGGGAAACGGGGAGCTGTTTTTT,CASSLVGNGELFF
TRBV27,.,TRBJ2-7,.,TGTGCCAGCAGTTTCGGGCCAAGCTACGAGCAGTACTTC,CASSFGPSYEQYF
TRBV30,.,TRBJ2-5,.,TGTGCCTGGAGTATCCTGGGTCCCGGAGAGACCCAGTACTTC,CAWSILGPGETQYF
TRBV7-2,.,TRBJ1-6,.,TGTGCCAGCAGCTGGGGGGTAGACTCCTATAATTCACCCCTCCACTTT,CASSWGVDSYNSPLHF
TRBV30,TRBD2,TRBJ2-7,.,TGTGCCTGGAGTGCGGGACTAGCTCCCTACGAGCAGTACTTC,CAWSAGLAPYEQYF
TRBV5-8,TRBD1,TRBJ2-7,.,TGTGCCAGCAACACAGGGGTGGGGGAGCAGTACTTC,CASNTGVGEQYF
TRBV5-4,.,TRBJ2-7,.,TGTGCCAGCACCTCTCTAGGGAGCACCTACGAGCAGTACTTC,CASTSLGSTYEQYF
TRBV2,.,TRBJ1-4,once,TGTGCCAGCAGCCCCAGGGCAACTAATGAAAAACTGTTTTTT,CASSPRATNEKLFF
TRBV19,.,TRBJ2-7,once,TGTGCCAGTAGTATAGAACCAGGCTCCTACGAGCAGTACTTC,CASSIEPGSYEQYF
TRBV11-2,TRBD1,TRBJ2-7,.,TGTGCCAGCAGCCTTTTCCCGACAGGGCCGAGCTCCTACGAGCAGTACTTC,CASSLFPTGPSSYEQYF
TRBV5-1,TRBD2,TRBJ2-7,once,TGCGCCAGCAGTTCCGGACTAGCGGGAGTCGAGCAGTACTTC,CASSSGLAGVEQYF
TRBV28,TRBD2,TRBJ2-7,.,TGTGCCAGCAGAATAGCGGGACTGGGTTACGAGCAGTACTTC,CASRIAGLGYEQYF
TRBV28,.,TRBJ2-3,.,TGTGCCAGCAGTCCACCAGGGGATACGCAGTATTTT,CASSPPGDTQYF
TRBV5-1,TRBD2,TRBJ2-5,.,TGCGCCAGCAACCAGGGGACTAGCGGAGATCAAGAGACCCAGTACTTC,CASNQGTSGDQETQYF
TRBV28,TRBD1,TRBJ1-5,.,TGTGCCAGCAGGGGAGCAGGGACAGGGGCTGGTCAGCCCCAGCATTTT,CASRGAGTGAGQPQHF
TRBV9,TRBD2,TRBJ2-3,.,TGTGCCAGCAGCGCTTATAGCGGGGATGTCTTAGATACGCAGTATTTT,CASSAYSGDVLDTQYF
TRBV5-5,.,TRBJ1-2,.,TGTGCCAGCAGCCCACCAGGGGCAAGGGATGGCTACACCTTC,CASSPPGARDGYTF
TRBV28,TRBD1,TRBJ1-2,.,TGTGCCAGCAGTCCGGGACAGCTCTATGGCTACACCTTC,CASSPGQLYGYTF
TRBV9,TRBD2,TRBJ2-7,.,TGTGCCAGCAGCCCTACCGGGACTACCGTTACCTACGAGCAGTACTTC,CASSPTGTTVTYEQYF
TRBV19,.,TRBJ2-3,.,TGTGCCAGTAGTATACAAGGTGGGCCCACAGATACGCAGTATTTT,CASSIQGGPTDTQYF
TRBV7-7,.,TRBJ2-1,.,TGTGCCAGCAGCCCCATCCCCCCAGGGTCCTACAATGAGCAGTTCTTC,CASSPIPPGSYNEQFF
TRBV19,.,TRBJ2-7,.,TGTGCCAGTAGTAACGGGTACGAGCAGTACTTC,CASSNGYEQYF
TRBV9,TRBD2,TRBJ2-1,.,TGTGCCAGCAGCGTTGGGGCTAGCGGGGCGGGATATGAGCAGTTCTTC,CASSVGASGAGYEQFF
TRBV14,.,TRBJ2-7,once,TGTGCCAGCAACGGCCGGGACAACCCCTACGAGCAGTACTTC,CASNGRDNPYEQYF
TRBV6-4,TRBD1,TRBJ1-1,once,TGTGCCAGCAGACGACAGGGGGACACTGAAGCTTTCTTT,CASRRQGDTEAFF
TRBV5-1,TRBD2,TRBJ2-7,once,TGCGCCAGCAGCTTGAATGCGCTAGCGGGGTCGGGGGAGCAGTACTTC,CASSLNALAGSGEQYF